These 12 T cell receptor beta chains were sequenced from one sample in a study of shared clonotypes between healthy human individuals. CD45RO-negative cells were positively selected for CCR7, leaving out terminally differentiated effector memory CD45RA+ cells. Sequencing was performed with immunoSEQ multiplex PCR; in TCRdb, only in-frame clones are kept and a portion is missing. Of hundreds of thousands of clones listed, roughly 96% are singletons. Sequencing used naive CD8+ T cells sorted from blood. Receptor source: a woman aged 25 to 39 in good health.

With regard to this clone: This same CDR3 is encoded by further DNA sequences in the sample. DNA of the CDR3: TGCGCCAGCAGCCTACAGGGGACCGGGGAGCTGTTTTTT. Translating it yields CASSLQGTGELFF. The V call is TRBV4-1, the J call TRBJ2-2; 7 bases match TRBD1. The CDR3 sequence is 13 residues long. The V segment lost 4 bases and the J segment 5 bases; nucleotides outside the gene matches: 1. CDR1 is MGHRA and CDR2 is YSYEKL in the germline V gene.

About this clone: The same CDR3 also results from other DNA sequences found in this sample. The chain joins TRBV7-9 to TRBJ2-7; 8 positions agree with TRBD2. The CDR3 is made up of 13 amino acids. V lost 1 base to trimming and J lost 6 bases; unmatched junction nucleotides: 2. Germline CDR1 and CDR2: SEHNR and FQNEAQ (reference sequence). CDR3 DNA: TGTGCCAGCAGCTTAGGCGCGGGGGGCGAGCAGTACTTC. Its translation is CASSLGAGGEQYF.

The V and J genes are TRBV28 and TRBJ1-5; maybe TRBD1 (5 bases). With 2 bases removed from V and 6 bases from J, the gap between germline ends came to 17 bases. This CDR3 has 16 residues. Per germline, CDR1 MDHEN and CDR2 SYDVKM. CDR3 nucleotides: TGTGCCAGCAGTTTAGTTGGGGGACTGGCAGGTCAGCCCCAGCATTTT. It yields the protein CASSLVGGLAGQPQHF.

This chain links TRBV19 with TRBJ1-3; D gene unclear. V lost 4 bases to trimming and J lost 0 bases, with 13 bases between them. Germline V CDR1 and CDR2: LNHDA, SQIVND (reference sequence). The CDR3 totals 16 residues. CDR3 DNA sequence: TGTGCCAGTAGTAGCCGTGGACCAATCTCTGGAAACACCATATATTTT. Translation: CASSSRGPISGNTIYF.

The count of this clone is one. This chain joins TRBV29-1 and TRBJ1-1; no clear D gene. This CDR3 spans 12 amino acids. The germline V gene has CDR1 SQVTM and CDR2 ANQGSEA. With 4 bases removed from V and 1 base from J, the gap between germline ends came to 7 bases. This CDR3 is CSVGGQNTEAFF. The CDR3 DNA is TGCAGCGTTGGAGGGCAGAACACTGAAGCTTTCTTT.

J is TRBJ2-3 and V is TRBV7-9; perhaps TRBD2 as D (6 bases). The CDR3 runs to 15 residues. V gave up 5 bases and J gave up 2 bases, with 14 bases separating them. Germline CDR1 and CDR2: SEHNR and FQNEAQ (reference sequence). The CDR3 region is CASSPSVAVTDTQYF. Here the CDR3 DNA reads TGTGCCAGCAGCCCCTCGGTAGCGGTCACAGATACGCAGTATTTT.

This clone was detected only once. The chain carries TRBV7-8 and TRBJ2-3; TRBD1 matches 10 bases. Germline loops: CDR1 SGHVS, CDR2 FQNEAQ. This CDR3 has 14 residues. Trimming removed 5 bases from V and 8 bases from J; junction bases left unmatched: 7. In DNA form, the CDR3 reads TGTGCCAGCAGCCCAGGACAGGGGGTTGGTACGCAGTATTTT. It is translated as CASSPGQGVGTQYF.

This chain links TRBV27 with TRBJ2-1, with D possibly matching TRBD2 (7 bases). Trimming left V 8 bases short and J 2 bases short, with 16 bases between. The length of the CDR3 is 15 residues. Per germline, CDR1 MNHEY and CDR2 SMNVEV (reference sequence). CDR3 coding DNA: TGTGCCAGCCGGCTAGGGGGAGGGCCCTACAATGAGCAGTTCTTC. Its translation: CASRLGGGPYNEQFF.

The V gene is TRBV11-2, the J gene TRBJ1-1; TRBD1 might be the D (6 bases). The CDR3 contains 14 residues. The germline gives CDR1 SGHAT, CDR2 FQNNGV. Trimming stripped 1 base from V and 5 bases from J, with 11 bases between. The CDR3 DNA follows: TGTGCCAGCAGCTTAGTAGTTAGGGGGACTGAAGCTTTCTTT. The encoded protein is CASSLVVRGTEAFF. The full variable domain, in which reference TRBV11-2 and TRBJ1-1 provide the parts outside the CDR3, is EAGVAQSPRYKIIEKRQSVAFWCNPISGHATLYWYQQILGQGPKLLIQFQNNGVVDDSQLPKDRFSAERLKGVDSTLKIQPAKLEDSAVYLCASSLVVRGTEAFFGQGTRLTVV.

This chain links TRBV13 with TRBJ2-1; TRBD2 might be the D (5 bases). Trimming removed 5 bases at V and 0 bases at J, with 17 bases between. Germline assignment: CDR1 PRHDT and CDR2 FYEKMQ (reference sequence). The CDR3 contains 17 residues. Written as DNA, the CDR3 is TGTGCCAGCAGCCCCGCTGGACTCTTAAGCTCCTACAATGAGCAGTTCTTC. Residues: CASSPAGLLSSYNEQFF.

J is TRBJ2-7 and V is TRBV11-2; possibly TRBD2 for D (5 bases). Germline V gene data show CDR1 as SGHAT and CDR2 as FQNNGV. The V end lost 5 bases, the J end lost 1 base, and 6 bases lay between the germline ends. The CDR3 runs to 12 residues. CDR3 region: CASSGESYEQYF. For the CDR3, the DNA is TGTGCCAGCAGCGGGGAGTCCTACGAGCAGTACTTC.

The J gene is TRBJ2-3, the V gene TRBV11-3; D might be TRBD2 (6 bases). This CDR3 is 15 amino acids long. Germline values: CDR1 SGHNT, CDR2 YENEEA. The ends were cut back, 3 bases at V and 4 bases at J, with 14 bases in the middle. The CDR3 sequence is CASSLGGMAPDTQYF. The DNA for the CDR3 is TGTGCCAGCAGCTTGGGCGGGATGGCGCCAGATACGCAGTATTTT. Looking up the rest from reference TRBV11-3 and TRBJ2-3 gives the full variable domain: EAGVVQSPRYKIIEKKQPVAFWCNPISGHNTLYWYLQNLGQGPELLIRYENEEAVDDSQLPKDRFSAERLKGVDSTLKIQPAELGDSAVYLCASSLGGMAPDTQYFGPGTRLTVL.